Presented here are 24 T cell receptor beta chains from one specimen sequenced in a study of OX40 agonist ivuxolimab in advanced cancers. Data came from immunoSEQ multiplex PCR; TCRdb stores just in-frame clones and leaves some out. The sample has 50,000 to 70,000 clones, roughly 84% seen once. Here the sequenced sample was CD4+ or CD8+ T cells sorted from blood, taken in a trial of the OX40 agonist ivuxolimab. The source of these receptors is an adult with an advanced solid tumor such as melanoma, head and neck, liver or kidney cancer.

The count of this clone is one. The CDR3 is CASSAQGARGYTF. The CDR3 DNA is TGTGCCAGCAGTGCTCAGGGGGCGCGGGGCTACACCTTC. The chain links TRBV25-1 to TRBJ1-2; 8 bases are shared with TRBD1. The CDR3 runs 13 residues. The J segment lost 8 bases and the V segment lost 4 bases, leaving 6 bases of the junction unmatched. Germline values: CDR1 MGHDK, CDR2 SYGVNS.

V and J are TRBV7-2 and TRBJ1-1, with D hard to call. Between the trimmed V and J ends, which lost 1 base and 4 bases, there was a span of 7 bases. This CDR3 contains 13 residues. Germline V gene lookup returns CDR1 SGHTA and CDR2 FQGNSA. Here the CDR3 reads CASSLGAGTEAFF. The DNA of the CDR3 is TGTGCCAGCAGCTTAGGGGCTGGCACTGAAGCTTTCTTT.

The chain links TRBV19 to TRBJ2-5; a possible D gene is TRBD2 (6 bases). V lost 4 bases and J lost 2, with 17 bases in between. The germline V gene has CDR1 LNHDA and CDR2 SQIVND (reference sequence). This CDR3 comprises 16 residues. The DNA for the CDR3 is TGTGCCAGTAGTACCGGGGGAGAGATCCAGCAAGAGACCCAGTACTTC. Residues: CASSTGGEIQQETQYF.

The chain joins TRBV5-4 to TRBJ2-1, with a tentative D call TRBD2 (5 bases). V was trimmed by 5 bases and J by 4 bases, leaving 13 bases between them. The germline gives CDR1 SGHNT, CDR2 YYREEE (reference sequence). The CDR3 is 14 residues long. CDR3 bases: TGTGCCAGCAGACCCCTAGCTGATTACAATGAGCAGTTCTTC. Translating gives CASRPLADYNEQFF.

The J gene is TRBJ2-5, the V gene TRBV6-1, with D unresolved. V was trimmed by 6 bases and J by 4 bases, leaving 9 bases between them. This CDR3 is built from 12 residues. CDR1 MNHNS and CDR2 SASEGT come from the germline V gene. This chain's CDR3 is CASSAVSETQYF. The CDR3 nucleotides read TGTGCCAGCAGCGCAGTTTCAGAGACCCAGTACTTC.

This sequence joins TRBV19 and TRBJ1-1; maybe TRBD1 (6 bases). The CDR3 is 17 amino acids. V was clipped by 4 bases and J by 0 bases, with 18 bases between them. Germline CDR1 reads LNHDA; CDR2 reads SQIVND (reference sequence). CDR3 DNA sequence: TGTGCCAGTAGTAAGAGGTCATTAGGACAGATGAACACTGAAGCTTTCTTT. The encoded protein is CASSKRSLGQMNTEAFF. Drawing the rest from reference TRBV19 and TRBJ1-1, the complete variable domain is DGGITQSPKYLFRKEGQNVTLSCEQNLNHDAMYWYRQDPGQGLRLIYYSQIVNDFQKGDIAEGYSVSREKKESFPLTVTSAQKNPTAFYLCASSKRSLGQMNTEAFFGQGTRLTVV.

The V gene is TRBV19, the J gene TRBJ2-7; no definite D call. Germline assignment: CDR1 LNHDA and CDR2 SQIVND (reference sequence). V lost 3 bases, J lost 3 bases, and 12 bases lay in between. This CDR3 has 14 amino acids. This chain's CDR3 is CASSMGMSDYEQYF. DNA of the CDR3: TGTGCCAGTAGTATGGGGATGTCGGACTACGAGCAGTACTTC.

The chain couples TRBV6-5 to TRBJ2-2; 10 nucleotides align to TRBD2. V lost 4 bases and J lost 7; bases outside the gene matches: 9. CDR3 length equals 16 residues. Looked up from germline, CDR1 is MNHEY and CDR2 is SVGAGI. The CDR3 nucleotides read TGTGCCAGCAGTTTGTCTCTAGCGGGAGCGGTCGGGGAGCTGTTTTTT. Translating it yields CASSLSLAGAVGELFF.

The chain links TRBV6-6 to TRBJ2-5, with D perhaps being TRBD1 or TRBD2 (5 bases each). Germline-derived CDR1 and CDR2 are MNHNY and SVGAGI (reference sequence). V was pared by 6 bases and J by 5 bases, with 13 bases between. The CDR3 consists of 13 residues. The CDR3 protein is CASSRAEGETQYF. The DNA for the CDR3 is TGTGCCAGCAGCAGGGCCGAGGGGGAGACCCAGTACTTC.

The CDR3 region is CAISEGPGQGSGELFF. The CDR3 DNA sequence: TGTGCCATCAGTGAGGGGCCGGGACAGGGGTCCGGGGAGCTGTTTTTT. V and J are TRBV10-3 and TRBJ2-2, with 10 bases fitting TRBD1. Germline V gene data show CDR1 as ENHRY and CDR2 as SYGVKD. Losses at the gene ends were 2 bases for V and 6 bases for J; bases not matched to a gene: 6. The CDR3 has 16 residues.

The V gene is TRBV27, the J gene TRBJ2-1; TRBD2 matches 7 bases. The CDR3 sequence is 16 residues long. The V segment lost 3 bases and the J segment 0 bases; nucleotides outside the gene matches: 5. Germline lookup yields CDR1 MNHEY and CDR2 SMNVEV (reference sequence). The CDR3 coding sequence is TGTGCCAGCAGTTTGCGGCGGGAGAGCTCCTACAATGAGCAGTTCTTC. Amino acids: CASSLRRESSYNEQFF.

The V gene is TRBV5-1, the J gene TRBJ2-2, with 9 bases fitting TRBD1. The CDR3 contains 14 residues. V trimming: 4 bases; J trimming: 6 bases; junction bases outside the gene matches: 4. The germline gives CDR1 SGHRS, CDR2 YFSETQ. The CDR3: CASSQDRGAGELFF. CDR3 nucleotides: TGCGCCAGCAGCCAAGACAGGGGGGCCGGGGAGCTGTTTTTT.

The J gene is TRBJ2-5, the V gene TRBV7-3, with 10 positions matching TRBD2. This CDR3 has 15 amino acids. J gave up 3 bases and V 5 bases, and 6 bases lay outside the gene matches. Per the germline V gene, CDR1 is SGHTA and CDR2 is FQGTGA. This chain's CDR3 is CASSPQSGREETQYF. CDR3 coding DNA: TGTGCCAGCAGCCCCCAGAGCGGGAGGGAAGAGACCCAGTACTTC.

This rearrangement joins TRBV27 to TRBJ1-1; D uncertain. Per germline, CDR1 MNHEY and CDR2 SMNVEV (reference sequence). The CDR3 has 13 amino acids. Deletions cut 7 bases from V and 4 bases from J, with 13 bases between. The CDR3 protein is CASTVVAGTEAFF. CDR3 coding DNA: TGTGCCAGCACCGTAGTAGCGGGCACTGAAGCTTTCTTT.

CDR3 DNA sequence: TGTGCCAGCTCACCAGAGCAGCCCGCGAACACCGGGGAGCTGTTTTTT. This encodes CASSPEQPANTGELFF. This chain connects TRBV18 to TRBJ2-2; D remains unclear. Deletions cut 2 bases from V and 0 bases from J, with 10 bases between. CDR3 size: 16 residues. From germline, CDR1 is KGHSH and CDR2 LQKENI. Full variable domain (missing parts from reference TRBV18 and TRBJ2-2): NAGVMQNPRHLVRRRGQEARLRCSPMKGHSHVYWYRQLPEEGLKFMVYLQKENIIDESGMPKERFSAEFPKEGPSILRIQQVVRGDSAAYFCASSPEQPANTGELFFGEGSRLTVL.

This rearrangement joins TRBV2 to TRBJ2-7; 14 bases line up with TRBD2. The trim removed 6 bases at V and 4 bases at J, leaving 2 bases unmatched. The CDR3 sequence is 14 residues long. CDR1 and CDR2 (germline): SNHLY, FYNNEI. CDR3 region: CASRGLAGVYEQYF. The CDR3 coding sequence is TGTGCCAGCAGGGGACTAGCGGGAGTGTACGAGCAGTACTTC.

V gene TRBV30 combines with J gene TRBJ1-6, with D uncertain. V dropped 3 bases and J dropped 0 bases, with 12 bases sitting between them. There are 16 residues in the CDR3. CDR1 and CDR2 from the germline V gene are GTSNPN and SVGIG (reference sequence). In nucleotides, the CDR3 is TGTGCCTGGAGGACCGAGTCCGTCTCCTATAATTCACCCCTCCACTTT. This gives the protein CAWRTESVSYNSPLHF.

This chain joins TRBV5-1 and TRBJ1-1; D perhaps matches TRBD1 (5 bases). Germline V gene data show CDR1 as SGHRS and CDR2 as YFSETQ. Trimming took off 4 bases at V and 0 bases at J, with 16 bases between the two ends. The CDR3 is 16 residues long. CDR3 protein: CASSKIGWGVNTEAFF. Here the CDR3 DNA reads TGCGCCAGCAGCAAGATCGGATGGGGGGTGAACACTGAAGCTTTCTTT.

For the CDR3, the DNA is TGTGCCAGCAGCCCGGGACAGGTTTATGGCTACACCTTC. This translates into CASSPGQVYGYTF. The V gene is TRBV7-2, the J gene TRBJ1-2; TRBD1 matches at 8 bases. CDR3 length: 13 amino acids. The junction had 4 bases not matched to a gene; V was cut back by 5 bases and J by 5 bases. Germline V lookup: CDR1 SGHTA, CDR2 FQGNSA.

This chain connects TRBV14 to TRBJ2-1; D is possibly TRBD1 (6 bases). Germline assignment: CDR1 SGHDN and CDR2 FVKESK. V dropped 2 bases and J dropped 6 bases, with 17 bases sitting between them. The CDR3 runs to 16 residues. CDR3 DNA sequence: TGTGCCAGCAGCCAACAGGGGTTGGGTTGGGTCAATGAGCAGTTCTTC. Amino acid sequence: CASSQQGLGWVNEQFF.

This CDR3 is CASSSRDSRYEQYF. The DNA for the CDR3 is TGTGCCAGCAGCTCGCGGGACAGCCGGTACGAGCAGTACTTC. This chain links TRBV7-9 with TRBJ2-7, with a tentative D call TRBD1 (7 bases). In germline, CDR1 is SEHNR, CDR2 FQNEAQ (reference sequence). The CDR3 length is 14 residues. V was clipped by 4 bases and J by 4 bases, with 14 bases between them.

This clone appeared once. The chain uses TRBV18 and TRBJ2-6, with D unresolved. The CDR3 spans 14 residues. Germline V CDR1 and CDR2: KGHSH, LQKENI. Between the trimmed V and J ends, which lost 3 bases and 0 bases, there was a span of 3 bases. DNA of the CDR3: TGTGCCAGCTCACCGAGCTCTGGGGCCAACGTCCTGACTTTC. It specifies CASSPSSGANVLTF.

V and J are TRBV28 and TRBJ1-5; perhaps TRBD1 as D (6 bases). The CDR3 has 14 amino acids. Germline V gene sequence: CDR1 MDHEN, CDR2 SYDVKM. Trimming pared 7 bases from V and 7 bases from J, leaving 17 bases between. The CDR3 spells CASTSGPGGQPQHF. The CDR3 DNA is TGTGCCAGCACGTCGGGGCCGGGGGGCCAGCCCCAGCATTTT. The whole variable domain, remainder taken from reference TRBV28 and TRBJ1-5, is DVKVTQSSRYLVKRTGEKVFLECVQDMDHENMFWYRQDPGLGLRLIYFSYDVKMKEKGDIPEGYSVSREKKERFSLILESASTNQTSMYLCASTSGPGGQPQHFGDGTRLSIL.

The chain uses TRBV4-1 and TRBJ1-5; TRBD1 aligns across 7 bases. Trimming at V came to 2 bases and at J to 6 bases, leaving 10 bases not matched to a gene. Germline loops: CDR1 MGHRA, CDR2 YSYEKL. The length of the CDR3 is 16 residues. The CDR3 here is CASSQLWTGGAQPQHF. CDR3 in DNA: TGCGCCAGCAGCCAACTGTGGACAGGAGGTGCTCAGCCCCAGCATTTT.